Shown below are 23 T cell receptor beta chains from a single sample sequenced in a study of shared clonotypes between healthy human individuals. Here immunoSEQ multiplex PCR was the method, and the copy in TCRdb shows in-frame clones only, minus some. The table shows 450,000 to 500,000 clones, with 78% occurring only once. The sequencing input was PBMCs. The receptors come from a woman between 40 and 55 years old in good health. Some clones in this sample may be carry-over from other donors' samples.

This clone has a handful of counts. The CDR3 here is CASSSHRDRGRRDEKLFF. In nucleotides, the CDR3 is TGTGCCAGCAGTTCCCACCGGGACAGGGGGCGAAGAGACGAAAAACTGTTTTTT. This chain uses TRBV28 with TRBJ1-4, with 12 bases matching TRBD1. From germline, CDR1 is MDHEN and CDR2 SYDVKM. The CDR3 extends over 18 amino acids. Trimming took 4 bases from V and 8 from J; bases not matched to a gene: 14.

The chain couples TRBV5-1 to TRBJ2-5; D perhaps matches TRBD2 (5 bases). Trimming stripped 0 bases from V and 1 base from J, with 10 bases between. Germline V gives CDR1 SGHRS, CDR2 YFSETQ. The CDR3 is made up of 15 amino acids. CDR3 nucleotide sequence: TGCGCCAGCAGCTTGGCCGGACTGTCCCAAGAGACCCAGTACTTC. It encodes CASSLAGLSQETQYF.

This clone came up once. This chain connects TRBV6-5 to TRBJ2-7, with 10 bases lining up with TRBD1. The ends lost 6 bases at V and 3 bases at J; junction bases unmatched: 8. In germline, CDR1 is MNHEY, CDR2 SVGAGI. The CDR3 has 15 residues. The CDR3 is CASRSGQGLFYEQYF. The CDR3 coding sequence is TGTGCCAGCAGATCGGGACAGGGGTTGTTCTACGAGCAGTACTTC.

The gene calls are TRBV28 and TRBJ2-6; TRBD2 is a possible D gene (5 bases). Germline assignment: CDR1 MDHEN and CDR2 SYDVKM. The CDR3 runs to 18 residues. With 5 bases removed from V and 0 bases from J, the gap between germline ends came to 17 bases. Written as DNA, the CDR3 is TGTGCCAGCAGTCCCACCCTCGGGATTAGCTCTGGGGCCAACGTCCTGACTTTC. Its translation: CASSPTLGISSGANVLTF.

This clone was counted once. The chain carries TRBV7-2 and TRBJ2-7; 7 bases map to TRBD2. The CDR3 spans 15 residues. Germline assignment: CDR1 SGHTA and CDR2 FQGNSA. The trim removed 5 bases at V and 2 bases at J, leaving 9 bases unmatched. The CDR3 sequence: CASSPQGGAPYEQYF. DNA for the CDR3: TGTGCCAGCAGCCCCCAGGGAGGGGCCCCCTACGAGCAGTACTTC.

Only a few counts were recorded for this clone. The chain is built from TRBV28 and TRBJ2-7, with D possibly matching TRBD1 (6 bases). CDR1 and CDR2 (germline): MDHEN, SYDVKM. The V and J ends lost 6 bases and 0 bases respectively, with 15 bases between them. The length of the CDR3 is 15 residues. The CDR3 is CASRHSTGSSYEQYF. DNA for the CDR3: TGTGCCAGCAGACATTCGACAGGTAGCTCCTACGAGCAGTACTTC.

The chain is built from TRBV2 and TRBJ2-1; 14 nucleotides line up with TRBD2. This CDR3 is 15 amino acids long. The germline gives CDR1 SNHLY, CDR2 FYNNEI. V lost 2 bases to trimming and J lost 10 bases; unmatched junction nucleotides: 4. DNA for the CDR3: TGTGCCAGCAGTGAACTGGGACTAGCGGGAGAAGAGCAGTTCTTC. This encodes CASSELGLAGEEQFF. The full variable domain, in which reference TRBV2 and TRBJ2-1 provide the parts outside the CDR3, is EPEVTQTPSHQVTQMGQEVILRCVPISNHLYFYWYRQILGQKVEFLVSFYNNEISEKSEIFDDQFSVERPDGSNFTLKIRSTKLEDSAMYFCASSELGLAGEEQFFGPGTRLTVL.

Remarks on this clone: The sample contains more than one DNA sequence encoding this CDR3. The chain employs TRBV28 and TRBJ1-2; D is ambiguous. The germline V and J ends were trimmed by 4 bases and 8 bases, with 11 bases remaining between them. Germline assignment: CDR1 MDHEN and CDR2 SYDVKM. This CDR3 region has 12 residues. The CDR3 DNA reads TGTGCCAGCAGTTCCCGGGGTGACGGCTACACCTTC. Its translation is CASSSRGDGYTF.

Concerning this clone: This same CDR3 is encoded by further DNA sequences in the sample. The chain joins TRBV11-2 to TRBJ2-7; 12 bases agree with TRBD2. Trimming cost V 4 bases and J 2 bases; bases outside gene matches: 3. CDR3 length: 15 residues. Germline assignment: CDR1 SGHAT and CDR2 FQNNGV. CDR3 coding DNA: TGTGCCAGCAGCTCCGGACTAGCGGGGCCCTACGAGCAGTACTTC. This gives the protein CASSSGLAGPYEQYF.

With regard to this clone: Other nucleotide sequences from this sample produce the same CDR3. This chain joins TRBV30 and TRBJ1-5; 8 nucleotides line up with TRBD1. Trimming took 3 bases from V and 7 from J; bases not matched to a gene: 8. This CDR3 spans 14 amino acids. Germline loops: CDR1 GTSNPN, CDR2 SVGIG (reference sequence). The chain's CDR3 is CAWSLGQGGQPQHF. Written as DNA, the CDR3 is TGTGCCTGGAGCCTAGGACAGGGCGGCCAGCCCCAGCATTTT.

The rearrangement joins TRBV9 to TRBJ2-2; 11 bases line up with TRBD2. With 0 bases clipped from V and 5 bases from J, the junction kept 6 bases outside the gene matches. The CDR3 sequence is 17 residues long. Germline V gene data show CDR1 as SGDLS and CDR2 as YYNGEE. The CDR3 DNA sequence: TGTGCCAGCAGCGTAGAGGTAGCGGGAGGGGGAACCGGGGAGCTGTTTTTT. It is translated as CASSVEVAGGGTGELFF.

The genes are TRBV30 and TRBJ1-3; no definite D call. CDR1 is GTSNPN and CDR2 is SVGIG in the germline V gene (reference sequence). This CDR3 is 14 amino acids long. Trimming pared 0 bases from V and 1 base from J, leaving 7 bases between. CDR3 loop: CAWSVSESGNTIYF. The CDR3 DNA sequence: TGTGCCTGGAGTGTGTCAGAGTCTGGAAACACCATATATTTT.

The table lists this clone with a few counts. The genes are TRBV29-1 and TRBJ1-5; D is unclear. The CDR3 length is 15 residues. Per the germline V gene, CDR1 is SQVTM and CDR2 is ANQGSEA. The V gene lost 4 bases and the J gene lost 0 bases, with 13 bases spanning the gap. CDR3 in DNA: TGCAGCGTTGGAGGCAGTCCGGATAGCAATCAGCCCCAGCATTTT. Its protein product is CSVGGSPDSNQPQHF.

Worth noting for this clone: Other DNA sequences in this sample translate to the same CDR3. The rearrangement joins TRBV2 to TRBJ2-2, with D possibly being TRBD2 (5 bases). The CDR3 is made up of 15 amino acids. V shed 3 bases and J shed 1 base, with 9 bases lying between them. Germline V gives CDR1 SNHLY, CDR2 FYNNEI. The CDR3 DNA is TGTGCCAGCAGTGAGAAGCGGAGGAACACCGGGGAGCTGTTTTTT. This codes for CASSEKRRNTGELFF.

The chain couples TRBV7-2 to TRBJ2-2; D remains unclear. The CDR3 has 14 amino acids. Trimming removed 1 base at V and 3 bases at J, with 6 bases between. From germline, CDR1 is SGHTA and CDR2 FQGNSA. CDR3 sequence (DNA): TGTGCCAGCAGCTTAGGACTCGACACCGGGGAGCTGTTTTTT. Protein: CASSLGLDTGELFF.

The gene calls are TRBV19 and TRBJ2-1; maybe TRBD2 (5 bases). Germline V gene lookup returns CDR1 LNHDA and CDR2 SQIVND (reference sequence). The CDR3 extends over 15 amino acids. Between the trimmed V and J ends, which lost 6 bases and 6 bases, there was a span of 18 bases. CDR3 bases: TGTGCCAGTAGCCTAGGTGGGAGCGTCAGCAATGAGCAGTTCTTC. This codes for CASSLGGSVSNEQFF.

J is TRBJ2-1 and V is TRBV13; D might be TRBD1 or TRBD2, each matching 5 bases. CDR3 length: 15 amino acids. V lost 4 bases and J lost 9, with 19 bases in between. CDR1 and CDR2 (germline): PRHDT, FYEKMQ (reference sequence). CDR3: CASSSPMGERGEQFF. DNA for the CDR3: TGTGCCAGCAGCTCGCCGATGGGGGAACGCGGTGAGCAGTTCTTC.

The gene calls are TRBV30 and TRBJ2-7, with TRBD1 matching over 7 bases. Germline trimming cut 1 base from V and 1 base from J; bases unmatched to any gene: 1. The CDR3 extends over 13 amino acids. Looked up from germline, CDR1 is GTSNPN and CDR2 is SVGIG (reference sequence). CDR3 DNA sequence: TGTGCCTGGAGTGGGGGACAGTCCTACGAGCAGTACTTC. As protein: CAWSGGQSYEQYF. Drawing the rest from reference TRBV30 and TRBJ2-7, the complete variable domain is SQTIHQWPATLVQPVGSPLSLECTVEGTSNPNLYWYRQAAGRGLQLLFYSVGIGQISSEVPQNLSASRPQDRQFILSSKKLLLSDSGFYLCAWSGGQSYEQYFGPGTRLTVT.

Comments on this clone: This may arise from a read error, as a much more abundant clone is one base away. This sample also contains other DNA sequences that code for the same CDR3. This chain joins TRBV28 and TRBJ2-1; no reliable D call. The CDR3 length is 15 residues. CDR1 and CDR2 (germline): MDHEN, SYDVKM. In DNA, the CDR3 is TGTGCCAGCAGTTTCTCGAGAACCCACTACAATGAACAGTTCTTC. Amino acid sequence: CASSFSRTHYNEQFF.

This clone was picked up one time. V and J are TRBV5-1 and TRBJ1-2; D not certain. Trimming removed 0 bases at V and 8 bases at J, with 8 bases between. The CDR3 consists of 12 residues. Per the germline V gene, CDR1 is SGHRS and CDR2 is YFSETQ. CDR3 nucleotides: TGCGCCAGCAGCTTGGAAAATGGGGGCTACACCTTC. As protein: CASSLENGGYTF.

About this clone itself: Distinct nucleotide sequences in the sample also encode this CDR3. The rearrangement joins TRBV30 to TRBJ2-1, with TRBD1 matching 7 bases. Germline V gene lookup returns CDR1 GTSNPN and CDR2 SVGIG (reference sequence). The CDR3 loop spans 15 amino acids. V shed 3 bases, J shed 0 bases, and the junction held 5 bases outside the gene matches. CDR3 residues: CAWRLSGGSYNEQFF. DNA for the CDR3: TGTGCCTGGAGGTTGTCAGGGGGCTCCTACAATGAGCAGTTCTTC.

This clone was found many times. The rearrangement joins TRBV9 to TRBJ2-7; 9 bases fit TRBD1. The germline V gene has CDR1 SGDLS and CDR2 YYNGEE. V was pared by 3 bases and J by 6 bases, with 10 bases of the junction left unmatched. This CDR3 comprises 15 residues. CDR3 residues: CASSASTGGIGEQYF. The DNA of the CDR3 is TGTGCCAGCAGCGCCTCGACAGGGGGTATTGGCGAGCAGTACTTC. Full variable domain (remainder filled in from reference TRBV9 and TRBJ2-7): DSGVTQTPKHLITATGQRVTLRCSPRSGDLSVYWYQQSLDQGLQFLIQYYNGEERAKGNILERFSAQQFPDLHSELNLSSLELGDSALYFCASSASTGGIGEQYFGPGTRLTVT.

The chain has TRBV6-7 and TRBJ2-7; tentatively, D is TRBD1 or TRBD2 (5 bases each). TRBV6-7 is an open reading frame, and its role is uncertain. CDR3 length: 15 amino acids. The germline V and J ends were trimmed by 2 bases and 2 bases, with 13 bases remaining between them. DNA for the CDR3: TGTGCCAGCAGTTACGAGGGGATTTTCCCCTACGAGCAGTACTTC. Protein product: CASSYEGIFPYEQYF.